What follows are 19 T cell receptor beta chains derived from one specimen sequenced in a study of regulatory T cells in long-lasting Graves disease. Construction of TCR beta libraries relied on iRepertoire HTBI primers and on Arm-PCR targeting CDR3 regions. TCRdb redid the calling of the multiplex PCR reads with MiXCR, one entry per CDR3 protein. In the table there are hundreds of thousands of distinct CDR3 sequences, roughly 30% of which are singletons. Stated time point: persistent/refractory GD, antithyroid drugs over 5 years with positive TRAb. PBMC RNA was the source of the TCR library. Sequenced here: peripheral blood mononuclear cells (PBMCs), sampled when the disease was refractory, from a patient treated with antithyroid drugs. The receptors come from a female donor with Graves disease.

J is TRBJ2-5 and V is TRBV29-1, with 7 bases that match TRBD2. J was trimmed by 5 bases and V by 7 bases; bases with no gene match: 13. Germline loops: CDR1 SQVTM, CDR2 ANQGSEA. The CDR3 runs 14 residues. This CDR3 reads CSARGRGSGETQYF. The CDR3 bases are TGCAGCGCCCGAGGGCGCGGGAGTGGGGAGACCCAGTACTTC.

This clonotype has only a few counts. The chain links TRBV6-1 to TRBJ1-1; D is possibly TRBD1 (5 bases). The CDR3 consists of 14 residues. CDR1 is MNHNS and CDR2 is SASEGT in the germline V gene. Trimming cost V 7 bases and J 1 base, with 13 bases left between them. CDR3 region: CASTGRLENTEAFF. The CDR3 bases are TGTGCCAGCACGGGGCGGCTGGAGAACACTGAAGCTTTCTTT.

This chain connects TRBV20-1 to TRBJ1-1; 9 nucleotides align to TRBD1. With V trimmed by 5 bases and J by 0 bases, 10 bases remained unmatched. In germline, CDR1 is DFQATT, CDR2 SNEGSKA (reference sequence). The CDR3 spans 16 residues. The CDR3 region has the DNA TGCAGTGCTCGACGACAGGGGGATTTCATGAACACTGAAGCTTTCTTT. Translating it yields CSARRQGDFMNTEAFF.

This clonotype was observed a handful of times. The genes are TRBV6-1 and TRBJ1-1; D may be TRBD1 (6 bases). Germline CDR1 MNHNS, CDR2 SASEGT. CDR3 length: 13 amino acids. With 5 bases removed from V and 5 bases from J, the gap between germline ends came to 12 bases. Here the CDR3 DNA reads TGTGCCAGCAGTAGGGGGGGTAAAACTGAAGCTTTCTTT. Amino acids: CASSRGGKTEAFF.

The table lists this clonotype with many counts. CDR3 coding DNA: TGTGCCAGCAGCCGACTAGCGGGAGGGCCTCAGACCCAGTACTTC. As protein: CASSRLAGGPQTQYF. The chain is built from TRBV7-9 and TRBJ2-5; 14 nucleotides align to TRBD2. V lost 5 bases to trimming and J lost 6 bases; unmatched junction nucleotides: 5. CDR1 and CDR2 (germline): SEHNR, FQNEAQ (reference sequence). CDR3 size: 15 residues.

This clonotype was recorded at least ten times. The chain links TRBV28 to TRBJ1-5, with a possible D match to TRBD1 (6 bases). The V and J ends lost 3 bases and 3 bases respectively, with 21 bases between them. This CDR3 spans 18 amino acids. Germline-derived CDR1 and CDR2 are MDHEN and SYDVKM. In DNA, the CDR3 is TGTGCCAGCAGTTTCGTTCTCGGGGCTGGGGGGCCCAATCAGCCCCAGCATTTT. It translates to CASSFVLGAGGPNQPQHF.

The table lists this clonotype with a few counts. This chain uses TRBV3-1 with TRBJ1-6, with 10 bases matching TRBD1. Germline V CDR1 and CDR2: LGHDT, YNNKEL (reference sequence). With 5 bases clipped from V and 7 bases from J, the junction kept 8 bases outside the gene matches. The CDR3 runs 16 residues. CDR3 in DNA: TGTGCCAGCAGCAGCCGGGACAGGGGTGGAAATTCACCCCTCCACTTT. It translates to CASSSRDRGGNSPLHF. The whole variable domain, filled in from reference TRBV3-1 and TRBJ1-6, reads DTAVSQTPKYLVTQMGNDKSIKCEQNLGHDTMYWYKQDSKKFLKIMFSYNNKELIINETVPNRFSPKSPDKAHLNLHINSLELGDSAVYFCASSSRDRGGNSPLHFGNGTRLTVT.

In nucleotides, the CDR3 is TGTGCCAGCACCCCAGGGGCGAACACTGAAGCTTTCTTT. This encodes CASTPGANTEAFF. The rearrangement uses TRBV6-4 and TRBJ1-1; TRBD1 might be the D (6 bases). Germline V gives CDR1 MRHNA, CDR2 SNTAGT. This CDR3 spans 13 amino acids. With 7 bases removed from V and 1 base from J, the gap between germline ends came to 10 bases.

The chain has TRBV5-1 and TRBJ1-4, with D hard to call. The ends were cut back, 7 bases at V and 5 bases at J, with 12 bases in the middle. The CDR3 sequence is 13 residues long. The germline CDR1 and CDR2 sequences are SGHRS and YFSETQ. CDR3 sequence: CASRTQPNEKLFF. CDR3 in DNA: TGCGCCAGCCGAACCCAGCCGAATGAAAAACTGTTTTTT.

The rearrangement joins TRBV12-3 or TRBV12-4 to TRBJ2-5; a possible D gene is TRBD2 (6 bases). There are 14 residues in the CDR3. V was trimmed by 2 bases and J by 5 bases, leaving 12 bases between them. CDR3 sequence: CASSLMGSGETQYF. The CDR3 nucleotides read TGTGCCAGCAGTTTAATGGGGAGCGGGGAGACCCAGTACTTC.

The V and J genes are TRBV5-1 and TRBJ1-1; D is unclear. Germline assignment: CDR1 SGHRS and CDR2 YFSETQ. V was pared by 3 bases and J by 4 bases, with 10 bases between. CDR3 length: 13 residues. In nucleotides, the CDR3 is TGCGCCAGCAGCTCGGACCTCTCCACTGAAGCTTTCTTT. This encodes CASSSDLSTEAFF.

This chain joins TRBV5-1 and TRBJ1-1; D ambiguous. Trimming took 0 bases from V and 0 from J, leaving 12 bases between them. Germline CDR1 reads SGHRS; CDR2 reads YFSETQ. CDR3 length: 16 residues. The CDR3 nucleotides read TGCGCCAGCAGCTTGGTAGGGTTTGGGGTGAACACTGAAGCTTTCTTT. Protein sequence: CASSLVGFGVNTEAFF.

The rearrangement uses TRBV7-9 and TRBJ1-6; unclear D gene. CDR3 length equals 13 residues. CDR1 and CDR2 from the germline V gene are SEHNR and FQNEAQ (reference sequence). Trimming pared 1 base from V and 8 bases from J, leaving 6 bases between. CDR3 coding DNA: TGTGCCAGCAGCTTAGAGGCAGATTCACCCCTCCACTTT. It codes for CASSLEADSPLHF.

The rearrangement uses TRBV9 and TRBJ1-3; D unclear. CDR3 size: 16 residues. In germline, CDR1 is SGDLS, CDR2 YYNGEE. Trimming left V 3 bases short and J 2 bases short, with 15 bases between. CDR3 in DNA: TGTGCCAGCAGCGCGACGGGAGGAGTGGCTGGAAACACCATATATTTT. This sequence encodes CASSATGGVAGNTIYF.

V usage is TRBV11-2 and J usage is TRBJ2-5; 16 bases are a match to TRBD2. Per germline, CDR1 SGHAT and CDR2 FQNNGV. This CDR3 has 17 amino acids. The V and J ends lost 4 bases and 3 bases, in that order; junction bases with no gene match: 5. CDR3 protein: CASSSGLAGGGEETQYF. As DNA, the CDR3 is TGTGCCAGCAGCTCGGGACTAGCGGGAGGGGGGGAAGAGACCCAGTACTTC.

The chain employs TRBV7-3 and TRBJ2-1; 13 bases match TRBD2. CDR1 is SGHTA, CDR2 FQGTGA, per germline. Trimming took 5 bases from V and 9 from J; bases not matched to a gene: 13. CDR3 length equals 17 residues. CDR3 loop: CASSPQRPGLAGREQFF. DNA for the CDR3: TGTGCCAGCAGCCCACAACGACCGGGACTAGCGGGACGTGAGCAGTTCTTC.

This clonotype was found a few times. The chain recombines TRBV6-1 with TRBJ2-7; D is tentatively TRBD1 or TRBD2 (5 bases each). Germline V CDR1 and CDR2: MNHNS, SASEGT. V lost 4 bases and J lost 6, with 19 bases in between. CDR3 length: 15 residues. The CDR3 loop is CASSVFRDPTGEQYF. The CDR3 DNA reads TGTGCCAGCAGTGTCTTCAGGGACCCCACTGGCGAGCAGTACTTC.

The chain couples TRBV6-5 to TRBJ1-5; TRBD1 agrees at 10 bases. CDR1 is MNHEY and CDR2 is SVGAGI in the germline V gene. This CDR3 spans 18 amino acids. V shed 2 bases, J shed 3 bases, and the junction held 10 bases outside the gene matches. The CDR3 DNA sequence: TGTGCCAGCAGTTACGACAGGGGGCCACGGGGTGACAATCAGCCCCAGCATTTT. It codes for CASSYDRGPRGDNQPQHF.

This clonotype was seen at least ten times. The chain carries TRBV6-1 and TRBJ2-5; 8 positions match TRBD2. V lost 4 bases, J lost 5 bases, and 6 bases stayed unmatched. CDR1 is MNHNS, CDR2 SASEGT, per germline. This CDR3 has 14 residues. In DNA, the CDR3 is TGTGCCAGCAGTGCTCGGGGGGGCGACGAGACCCAGTACTTC. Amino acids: CASSARGGDETQYF.